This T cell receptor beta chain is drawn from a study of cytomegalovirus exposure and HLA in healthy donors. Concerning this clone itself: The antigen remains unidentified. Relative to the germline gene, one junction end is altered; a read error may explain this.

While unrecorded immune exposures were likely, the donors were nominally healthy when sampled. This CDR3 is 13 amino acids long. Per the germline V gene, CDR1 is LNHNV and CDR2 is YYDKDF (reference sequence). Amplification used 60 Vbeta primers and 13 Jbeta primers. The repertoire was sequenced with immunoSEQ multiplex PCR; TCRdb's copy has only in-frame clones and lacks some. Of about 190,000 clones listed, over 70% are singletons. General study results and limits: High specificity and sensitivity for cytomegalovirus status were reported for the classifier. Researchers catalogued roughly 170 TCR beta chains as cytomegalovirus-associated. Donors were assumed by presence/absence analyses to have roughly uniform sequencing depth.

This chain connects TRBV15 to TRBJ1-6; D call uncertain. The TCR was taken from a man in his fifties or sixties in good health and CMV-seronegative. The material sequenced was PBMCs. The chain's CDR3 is CATGRDYRSPLHF. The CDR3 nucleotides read TGTGCCACCGGCAGAGATTATCGTTCACCCCTCCACTTT.